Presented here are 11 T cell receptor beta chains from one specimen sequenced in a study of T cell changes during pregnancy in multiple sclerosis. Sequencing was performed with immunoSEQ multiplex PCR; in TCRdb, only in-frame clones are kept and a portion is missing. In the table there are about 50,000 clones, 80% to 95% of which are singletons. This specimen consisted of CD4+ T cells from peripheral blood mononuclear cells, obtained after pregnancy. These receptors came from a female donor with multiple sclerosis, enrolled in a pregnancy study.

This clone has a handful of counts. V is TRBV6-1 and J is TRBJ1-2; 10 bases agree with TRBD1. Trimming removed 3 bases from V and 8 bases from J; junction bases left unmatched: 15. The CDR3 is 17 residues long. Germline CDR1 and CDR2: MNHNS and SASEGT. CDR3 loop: CASSDPRLTGGEKGYTF. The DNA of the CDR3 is TGTGCCAGCAGTGACCCTAGATTGACAGGGGGCGAGAAGGGCTACACCTTC.

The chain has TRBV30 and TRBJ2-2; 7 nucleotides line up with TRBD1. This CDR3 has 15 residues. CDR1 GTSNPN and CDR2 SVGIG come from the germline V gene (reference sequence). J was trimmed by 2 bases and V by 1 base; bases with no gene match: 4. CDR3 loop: CAWSETGFNTGELFF. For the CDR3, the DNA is TGTGCCTGGAGTGAGACAGGGTTCAACACCGGGGAGCTGTTTTTT.

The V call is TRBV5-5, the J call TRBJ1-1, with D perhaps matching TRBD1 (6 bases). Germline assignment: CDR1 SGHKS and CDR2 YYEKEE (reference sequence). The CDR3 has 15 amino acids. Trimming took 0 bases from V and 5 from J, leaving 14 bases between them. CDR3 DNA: TGTGCCAGCAGCTTGGAGTCAGGGGTGTGGACTGAAGCTTTCTTT. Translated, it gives CASSLESGVWTEAFF.

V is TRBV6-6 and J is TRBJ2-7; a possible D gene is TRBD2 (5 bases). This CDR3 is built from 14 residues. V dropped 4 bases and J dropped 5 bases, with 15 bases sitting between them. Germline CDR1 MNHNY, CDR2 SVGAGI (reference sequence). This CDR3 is CASSSSGNRHEQYF. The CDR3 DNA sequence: TGTGCCAGCAGTTCGAGCGGTAACCGACACGAGCAGTACTTC.

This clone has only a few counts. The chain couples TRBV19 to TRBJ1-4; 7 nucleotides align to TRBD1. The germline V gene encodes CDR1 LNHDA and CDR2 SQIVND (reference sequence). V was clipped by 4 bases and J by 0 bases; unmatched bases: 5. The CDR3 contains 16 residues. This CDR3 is CASSRITGATNEKLFF. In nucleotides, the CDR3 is TGTGCCAGTAGTAGGATTACAGGGGCAACTAATGAAAAACTGTTTTTT.

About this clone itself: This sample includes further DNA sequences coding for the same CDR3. Here the CDR3 reads CASSSGLAGGPLQETQYF. The CDR3 bases are TGCGCCAGCAGCTCGGGACTAGCGGGAGGCCCATTGCAAGAGACCCAGTACTTC. This rearrangement joins TRBV5-1 to TRBJ2-5; 15 bases are a match to TRBD2. Germline trimming cut 3 bases from V and 2 bases from J; bases unmatched to any gene: 8. This CDR3 region has 18 residues. The V gene's germline CDR1 is SGHRS and CDR2 YFSETQ. The variable domain in full, completed from reference TRBV5-1 and TRBJ2-5, reads KAGVTQTPRYLIKTRGQQVTLSCSPISGHRSVSWYQQTPGQGLQFLFEYFSETQRNKGNFPGRFSGRQFSNSRSEMNVSTLELGDSALYLCASSSGLAGGPLQETQYFGPGTRLLVL.

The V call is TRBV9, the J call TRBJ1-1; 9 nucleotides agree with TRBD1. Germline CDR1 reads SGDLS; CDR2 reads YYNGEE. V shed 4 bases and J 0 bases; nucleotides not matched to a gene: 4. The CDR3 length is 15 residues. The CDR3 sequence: CASSMGQGVNTEAFF. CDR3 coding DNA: TGTGCCAGCAGCATGGGACAGGGAGTGAACACTGAAGCTTTCTTT. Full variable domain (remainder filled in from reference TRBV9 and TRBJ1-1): DSGVTQTPKHLITATGQRVTLRCSPRSGDLSVYWYQQSLDQGLQFLIQYYNGEERAKGNILERFSAQQFPDLHSELNLSSLELGDSALYFCASSMGQGVNTEAFFGQGTRLTVV.

The CDR3 loop is CASSKTSGFYNEQFF. In nucleotides, the CDR3 is TGTGCCAGCAGCAAGACTAGCGGGTTTTACAATGAGCAGTTCTTC. The chain couples TRBV7-9 to TRBJ2-1, with TRBD2 matching 10 bases. The germline gives CDR1 SEHNR, CDR2 FQNEAQ (reference sequence). The CDR3 runs to 15 residues. The trim removed 5 bases at V and 4 bases at J, leaving 5 bases unmatched.

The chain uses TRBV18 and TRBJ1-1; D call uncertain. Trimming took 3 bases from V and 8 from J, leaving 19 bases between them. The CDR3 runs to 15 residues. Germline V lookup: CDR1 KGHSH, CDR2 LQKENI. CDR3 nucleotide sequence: TGTGCCAGCTCACCGGATCGGAGTGGACTTTTGGAAGCTTTCTTT. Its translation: CASSPDRSGLLEAFF.

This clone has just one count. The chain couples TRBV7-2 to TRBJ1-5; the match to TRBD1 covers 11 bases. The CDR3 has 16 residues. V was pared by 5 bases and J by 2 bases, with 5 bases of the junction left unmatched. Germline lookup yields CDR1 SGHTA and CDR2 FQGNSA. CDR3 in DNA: TGTGCCAGCAGCACCCGGACAGGGGGCGGCAATCAGCCCCAGCATTTT. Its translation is CASSTRTGGGNQPQHF.

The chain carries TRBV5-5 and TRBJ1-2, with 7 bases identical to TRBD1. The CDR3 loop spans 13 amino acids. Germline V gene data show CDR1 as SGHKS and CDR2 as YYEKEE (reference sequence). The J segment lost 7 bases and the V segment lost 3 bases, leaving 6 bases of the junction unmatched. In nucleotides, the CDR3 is TGTGCCAGCAGCTCACTACAGGGGATTGGCTACACCTTC. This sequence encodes CASSSLQGIGYTF. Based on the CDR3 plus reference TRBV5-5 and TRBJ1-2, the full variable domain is DAGVTQSPTHLIKTRGQQVTLRCSPISGHKSVSWYQQVLGQGPQFIFQYYEKEERGRGNFPDRFSARQFPNYSSELNVNALLLGDSALYLCASSSLQGIGYTFGSGTRLTVV.